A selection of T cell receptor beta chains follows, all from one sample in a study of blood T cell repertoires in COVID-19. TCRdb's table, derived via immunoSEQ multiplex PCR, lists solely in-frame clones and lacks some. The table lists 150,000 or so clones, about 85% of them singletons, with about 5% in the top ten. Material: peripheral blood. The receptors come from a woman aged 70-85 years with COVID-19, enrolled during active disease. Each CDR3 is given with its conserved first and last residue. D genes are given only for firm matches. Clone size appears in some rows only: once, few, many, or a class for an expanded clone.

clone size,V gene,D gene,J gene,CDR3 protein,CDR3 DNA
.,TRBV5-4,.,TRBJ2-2,CASSLAGTGELFF,TGTGCCAGCAGCTTGGCCGGTACCGGGGAGCTGTTTTTT
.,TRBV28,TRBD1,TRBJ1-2,CASSPTGVGGYGYTF,TGTGCCAGCAGTCCCACAGGGGTCGGAGGCTATGGCTACACCTTC
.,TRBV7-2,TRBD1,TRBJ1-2,CASSSDRANYGYTF,TGTGCCAGCAGCTCGGACAGGGCCAACTATGGCTACACCTTC
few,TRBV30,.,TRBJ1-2,CAFPTGRGYTF,TGTGCCTTCCCGACAGGCAGAGGCTACACCTTC
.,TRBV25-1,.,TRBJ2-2,CASSGPGELFF,TGTGCCAGCAGTGGGCCCGGGGAGCTGTTTTTT
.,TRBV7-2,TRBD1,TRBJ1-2,CASSSRTGGRNYGYTF,TGTGCCAGCAGCTCGAGGACAGGGGGCAGAAACTATGGCTACACCTTC
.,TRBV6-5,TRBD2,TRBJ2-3,CASSSRRAGSTDTQYF,TGTGCCAGCAGTTCCCGCCGAGCGGGGAGCACAGATACGCAGTATTTT
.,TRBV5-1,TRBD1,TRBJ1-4,CASSPTGPPNEKLFF,TGCGCCAGCAGTCCGACAGGGCCACCTAATGAAAAACTGTTTTTT
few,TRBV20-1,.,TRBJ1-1,CSARQSTEAFF,TGCAGTGCAAGACAGTCCACTGAAGCTTTCTTT
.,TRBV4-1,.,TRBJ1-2,CASSPAGGDYGYTF,TGCGCCAGCAGCCCCGCGGGGGGCGACTATGGCTACACCTTC
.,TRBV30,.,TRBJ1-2,CAWGGPPGGYTF,TGTGCCTGGGGTGGGCCTCCAGGGGGCTACACCTTC